Listed below are T cell receptor beta chains from one sample, sequenced in a study of STAT5B mutations in CD4+ large granular lymphocyte leukemia. Sequenced by immunoSEQ multiplex PCR; TCRdb stores in-frame clones only, minus some. Seen here are approximately 32,000 clones, 70% to 85% observed once, and the top ten hold 2%. Material: CD4+ T cells from blood buffy coats. The receptors derive from a human donor in good health. The CDR3 runs from the conserved cysteine through the conserved F or W. Fields, in order: clone size, V gene, D gene, J gene, CDR3 DNA, CDR3 protein. D genes are given only for firm matches. For some rows the clone size is stated as once, few or many, or as a class when expanded; others skip it.

clone_size: .
v_call: TRBV7-2
d_call: TRBD1
j_call: TRBJ1-6
cdr3_nt: TGTGCCAGCAGCCCCCCGGGACAGAATTCACCCCTCCACTTT
cdr3_aa: CASSPPGQNSPLHF

clone_size: .
v_call: TRBV25-1
d_call: .
j_call: TRBJ2-1
cdr3_nt: TGTGCCAGCATTAAAGGGTCCGGGAGAAGCTCCTACAATGAGCAGTTCTTC
cdr3_aa: CASIKGSGRSSYNEQFF

clone_size: .
v_call: TRBV6-7
d_call: .
j_call: TRBJ1-5
cdr3_nt: TGTGCCAGCAGTCATACTGGGTATAGCAATCAGCCCCAGCATTTT
cdr3_aa: CASSHTGYSNQPQHF

clone_size: once
v_call: TRBV6-5
d_call: .
j_call: TRBJ2-7
cdr3_nt: TGTGCCAGCAGTTACTCGCGCAGGGCCCACGAGCAGTACTTC
cdr3_aa: CASSYSRRAHEQYF

clone_size: .
v_call: TRBV7-6
d_call: .
j_call: TRBJ1-2
cdr3_nt: TGTGCCAGCAGTCTAGGGCCGACTCGTGGCTACACCTTC
cdr3_aa: CASSLGPTRGYTF

clone_size: few
v_call: TRBV29-1
d_call: .
j_call: TRBJ1-1
cdr3_nt: TGCAGCGTGGGACAACCGAACACTGAAGCTTTCTTT
cdr3_aa: CSVGQPNTEAFF

clone_size: few
v_call: TRBV5-4
d_call: TRBD1
j_call: TRBJ1-1
cdr3_nt: TGTGCCAGCAGCTTGGATCCTGGGACAGGGGGTCGAGCTTTCTTT
cdr3_aa: CASSLDPGTGGRAFF

clone_size: few
v_call: TRBV28
d_call: .
j_call: TRBJ2-1
cdr3_nt: TGTGCCAGCAGGATAGTCGATGAGCAGTTCTTC
cdr3_aa: CASRIVDEQFF

clone_size: .
v_call: TRBV4-3
d_call: .
j_call: TRBJ1-3
cdr3_nt: TGCGCCAGCAGCCAAGATCAGGGAGTCGGAAACACCATATATTTT
cdr3_aa: CASSQDQGVGNTIYF

clone_size: .
v_call: TRBV5-4
d_call: .
j_call: TRBJ2-1
cdr3_nt: TGTGCCAGCAGCTTCCCCGGGACTGACTACAATGAGCAGTTCTTC
cdr3_aa: CASSFPGTDYNEQFF

clone_size: .
v_call: TRBV9
d_call: .
j_call: TRBJ2-7
cdr3_nt: TGTGCCAGCAGCTCACCCCATGGGGGACTCTCCTACGAGCAGTACTTC
cdr3_aa: CASSSPHGGLSYEQYF

clone_size: .
v_call: TRBV2
d_call: .
j_call: TRBJ1-1
cdr3_nt: TGTGCCAGCAGTGAAGTGATAGAAGCTTTCTTT
cdr3_aa: CASSEVIEAFF

clone_size: .
v_call: TRBV9
d_call: .
j_call: TRBJ2-5
cdr3_nt: TGTGCCAGCAGCGTAGCTAATCTAGGGGGGGCAGAGACCCAGTACTTC
cdr3_aa: CASSVANLGGAETQYF

clone_size: .
v_call: TRBV7-2
d_call: .
j_call: TRBJ2-1
cdr3_nt: TGTGCCAGCAGCTTACGGCGCCCGTCCGCCGGGGGTTCCGACAATGAGCAGTTCTTC
cdr3_aa: CASSLRRPSAGGSDNEQFF

clone_size: few
v_call: TRBV5-1
d_call: .
j_call: TRBJ1-1
cdr3_nt: TGCGCCAGCAGCTTGGGGGGCCAAGGGACTGAAGCTTTCTTT
cdr3_aa: CASSLGGQGTEAFF

clone_size: once
v_call: TRBV5-1
d_call: TRBD1
j_call: TRBJ1-6
cdr3_nt: TGCGCCAGCAGCTTGGAGCGACAGGGTTTCGGGTCACCCCTCCACTTT
cdr3_aa: CASSLERQGFGSPLHF

clone_size: .
v_call: TRBV28
d_call: TRBD1
j_call: TRBJ1-4
cdr3_nt: TGTGCCAGCAGCGGACAGGGGCCGCGCACGAGGAGGGAAAAACTGTTTTTT
cdr3_aa: CASSGQGPRTRREKLFF

clone_size: .
v_call: TRBV7-9
d_call: TRBD1
j_call: TRBJ1-1
cdr3_nt: TGTGCCAGCAGCCTAGAAGGGGGCGGCGTTGAAGCTTTCTTT
cdr3_aa: CASSLEGGGVEAFF

clone_size: once
v_call: TRBV29-1
d_call: TRBD1
j_call: TRBJ1-4
cdr3_nt: TGCAGCGTTGAAGGACCCGGAGGGACAGCAAGGTGTCCTAATGAAAAACTGTTTTTT
cdr3_aa: CSVEGPGGTARCPNEKLFF

clone_size: .
v_call: TRBV9
d_call: TRBD1
j_call: TRBJ2-5
cdr3_nt: TGTGCCAGCAGCGTTACAGACAGGGAAGGAGAGACCCAGTACTTC
cdr3_aa: CASSVTDREGETQYF

clone_size: .
v_call: TRBV2
d_call: .
j_call: TRBJ1-2
cdr3_nt: TGTGCCAGCAGTGATGACACCGCCTATGGCTACACCTTC
cdr3_aa: CASSDDTAYGYTF

clone_size: .
v_call: TRBV2
d_call: TRBD2
j_call: TRBJ2-3
cdr3_nt: TGTGCCAGTAGGAGCGGGGGGGCGGATACGCAGTATTTT
cdr3_aa: CASRSGGADTQYF

clone_size: .
v_call: TRBV4-3
d_call: TRBD1
j_call: TRBJ1-3
cdr3_nt: TGCGCCAGCAGCCAGGACAGGGTATCAGGAAACACCATATATTTT
cdr3_aa: CASSQDRVSGNTIYF

clone_size: .
v_call: TRBV27
d_call: TRBD1
j_call: TRBJ2-7
cdr3_nt: TGTGCCAGCAGTTCCCCAGGGGGAGCCTACGAGCAGTACTTC
cdr3_aa: CASSSPGGAYEQYF

clone_size: few
v_call: TRBV28
d_call: .
j_call: TRBJ1-2
cdr3_nt: TGTGCCAGCAGTTCTGACTTCCCAGGTGGGGATAACTATGGCTACACCTTC
cdr3_aa: CASSSDFPGGDNYGYTF

clone_size: .
v_call: TRBV7-2
d_call: .
j_call: TRBJ2-5
cdr3_nt: TGTGCCAGCATTCGGCGCGCCAGGGTTGGTGAGACCCAGTACTTC
cdr3_aa: CASIRRARVGETQYF

clone_size: .
v_call: TRBV10-3
d_call: .
j_call: TRBJ1-3
cdr3_nt: TGTGCCATCAGTGAGGGTACTGGAAACACCATATATTTT
cdr3_aa: CAISEGTGNTIYF

clone_size: .
v_call: TRBV2
d_call: TRBD2
j_call: TRBJ2-7
cdr3_nt: TGTGCCAGCAGTCCTACTAGCGGGGGTGGCTACGAGCAGTACTTC
cdr3_aa: CASSPTSGGGYEQYF

clone_size: medium-sized
v_call: TRBV29-1
d_call: .
j_call: TRBJ2-3
cdr3_nt: TGCAGCGTCGCCCGGACAGACCTAAGCACAGATACGCAGTATTTT
cdr3_aa: CSVARTDLSTDTQYF

clone_size: .
v_call: TRBV7-2
d_call: TRBD1
j_call: TRBJ1-2
cdr3_nt: TGTGCCAGCAGCTTAGAATTGGGACAGGGGGCGAATGGCTACACCTTC
cdr3_aa: CASSLELGQGANGYTF

clone_size: .
v_call: TRBV15
d_call: .
j_call: TRBJ2-5
cdr3_nt: TGTGCCACCCGCCCTGGCAGGGCTCAAGAGACCCAGTACTTC
cdr3_aa: CATRPGRAQETQYF

clone_size: once
v_call: TRBV28
d_call: .
j_call: TRBJ1-2
cdr3_nt: TGTGCCAGCAGTTTCGAAGGGTCTCTTTATGGCTACACCTTC
cdr3_aa: CASSFEGSLYGYTF

clone_size: .
v_call: TRBV6-5
d_call: .
j_call: TRBJ2-7
cdr3_nt: TGTGCCAGCAGCCGATCAACCTACGAGCAGTACTTC
cdr3_aa: CASSRSTYEQYF

clone_size: .
v_call: TRBV15
d_call: TRBD1
j_call: TRBJ1-6
cdr3_nt: TGTGCCACCAGCATGGCGACAGGGACCTATAATTCACCCCTCCACTTT
cdr3_aa: CATSMATGTYNSPLHF

clone_size: .
v_call: TRBV4-1
d_call: .
j_call: TRBJ2-7
cdr3_nt: TGCGCCAGCAGCCAAATTTCCCCCCCCTACGAGCAGTACTTC
cdr3_aa: CASSQISPPYEQYF

clone_size: .
v_call: TRBV4-2
d_call: .
j_call: TRBJ1-5
cdr3_nt: TGTGCCAGCAGCCAAGGGACCCTCAATCAGCCCCAGCATTTT
cdr3_aa: CASSQGTLNQPQHF

clone_size: .
v_call: TRBV10-3
d_call: TRBD2
j_call: TRBJ2-7
cdr3_nt: TGTGCCACCACGCCTAGCGGGGGGCCCTACGAGCAGTACTTC
cdr3_aa: CATTPSGGPYEQYF

clone_size: .
v_call: TRBV2
d_call: .
j_call: TRBJ2-5
cdr3_nt: TGTGCCAGCAGTGGTTTGCGTCTGGAGACCCAGTACTTC
cdr3_aa: CASSGLRLETQYF

clone_size: .
v_call: TRBV18
d_call: .
j_call: TRBJ2-7
cdr3_nt: TGTGCCAGCTCACCAACTTACTACGAGCAGTACTTC
cdr3_aa: CASSPTYYEQYF

clone_size: .
v_call: TRBV9
d_call: .
j_call: TRBJ2-1
cdr3_nt: TGTGCCAGCAGCGTCACCTCCTCCATATCGGGGTCCGGTGAGCAGTTCTTC
cdr3_aa: CASSVTSSISGSGEQFF

clone_size: .
v_call: TRBV5-6
d_call: TRBD1
j_call: TRBJ2-7
cdr3_nt: TGTGCCAGCAGGATTCGGGACAGCTTCTACGAGCAGTACTTC
cdr3_aa: CASRIRDSFYEQYF

clone_size: few
v_call: TRBV4-1
d_call: .
j_call: TRBJ2-1
cdr3_nt: TGCGCCAGCAGCCGGGATACCGGGCAGTTCTTC
cdr3_aa: CASSRDTGQFF

clone_size: .
v_call: TRBV14
d_call: .
j_call: TRBJ1-3
cdr3_nt: TGTGCCAGCAGCCAAGGTCGGGTCAACTCTGGAAACACCATATATTTT
cdr3_aa: CASSQGRVNSGNTIYF

clone_size: .
v_call: TRBV9
d_call: .
j_call: TRBJ2-2
cdr3_nt: TGTGCCAGCAGCGTAGGCGGACACGAGGCCGGGGAGCTGTTTTTT
cdr3_aa: CASSVGGHEAGELFF

clone_size: .
v_call: TRBV7-2
d_call: TRBD1
j_call: TRBJ1-6
cdr3_nt: TGTGCCAGCAGCCCACAGGGGGCGGGTAATTCACCCCTCCACTTT
cdr3_aa: CASSPQGAGNSPLHF

clone_size: .
v_call: TRBV19
d_call: TRBD1
j_call: TRBJ1-5
cdr3_nt: TGTGCCAGTAGTATACCCGACAGGGGGAATCAGCCCCAGCATTTT
cdr3_aa: CASSIPDRGNQPQHF

clone_size: .
v_call: TRBV2
d_call: .
j_call: TRBJ2-3
cdr3_nt: TGTGCCAGCAGTTTCGACGGCGGGGATACGCAGTATTTT
cdr3_aa: CASSFDGGDTQYF

clone_size: few
v_call: TRBV19
d_call: .
j_call: TRBJ2-5
cdr3_nt: TGTGCCAGTAGTATTACGGGAATACAAGAGACCCAGTACTTC
cdr3_aa: CASSITGIQETQYF

clone_size: .
v_call: TRBV15
d_call: .
j_call: TRBJ1-2
cdr3_nt: TGTGCCACCAGCAGAGGCAGCGAGTCCCGCTATGGCTACACCTTC
cdr3_aa: CATSRGSESRYGYTF

clone_size: .
v_call: TRBV7-2
d_call: TRBD1
j_call: TRBJ2-5
cdr3_nt: TGTGCCAGCAGCACCGCGACAGGGCCTGAGGAGACCCAGTACTTC
cdr3_aa: CASSTATGPEETQYF

clone_size: .
v_call: TRBV18
d_call: .
j_call: TRBJ2-3
cdr3_nt: TGTGCCAGCTCACCACGAGGAGCAACAGATACGCAGTATTTT
cdr3_aa: CASSPRGATDTQYF

clone_size: .
v_call: TRBV28
d_call: .
j_call: TRBJ1-2
cdr3_nt: TGTGCCAGCAGTTGGGGGGGGCCCGCAGGCAGCTATGGCTACACCTTC
cdr3_aa: CASSWGGPAGSYGYTF

clone_size: .
v_call: TRBV19
d_call: .
j_call: TRBJ2-5
cdr3_nt: TGTGCCAGTAGTATCCTCCACCAGGAGACCCAGTACTTC
cdr3_aa: CASSILHQETQYF

clone_size: .
v_call: TRBV27
d_call: .
j_call: TRBJ1-5
cdr3_nt: TGTGCCAGCACCCCGGACGCTGCGGGCAATCAGCCCCAGCATTTT
cdr3_aa: CASTPDAAGNQPQHF

clone_size: .
v_call: TRBV9
d_call: .
j_call: TRBJ2-5
cdr3_nt: TGTGCCAGCAGCAAACAGACCGTAGGGGAGACCCAGTACTTC
cdr3_aa: CASSKQTVGETQYF

clone_size: .
v_call: TRBV19
d_call: .
j_call: TRBJ2-7
cdr3_nt: TGTGCCAGTAGTGCCACTGGTTACGAGCAGTACTTC
cdr3_aa: CASSATGYEQYF

clone_size: .
v_call: TRBV7-2
d_call: TRBD2
j_call: TRBJ2-3
cdr3_nt: TGTGCCAGCAGCTCCCTAGCGGGGGGCACAGATACGCAGTATTTT
cdr3_aa: CASSSLAGGTDTQYF

clone_size: .
v_call: TRBV19
d_call: .
j_call: TRBJ2-1
cdr3_nt: TGTGCCAGTAGTATAAGATGGGCTAGCCATGAGCAGTTCTTC
cdr3_aa: CASSIRWASHEQFF

clone_size: .
v_call: TRBV7-6
d_call: .
j_call: TRBJ2-3
cdr3_nt: TGTGCCAGCAGCCCCGAAGCATGGGTCAGCACAGATACGCAGTATTTT
cdr3_aa: CASSPEAWVSTDTQYF